The sequence of this TCR beta chain was determined in a study of cytomegalovirus exposure and HLA in healthy donors. Findings of the study overall: It was only CMV serostatus that was available as immune exposure information. In an earlier analysis, in approximately 630 donors, most V segments appeared productive either ~87% or ~30% of the time.

PCR amplification relied on 60 Vbeta primers (plus 13 Jbeta primers). Repertoires were generated with immunoSEQ multiplex PCR, while TCRdb's copy carries only in-frame clones and drops some. The sample has about 200,000 clones, about 80% seen once. As for this clone: What it binds is unknown.

J gave up 11 bases and V 3 bases, and 9 bases lay outside the gene matches. The V gene's germline CDR1 is MDHEN and CDR2 SYDVKM. The CDR3 covers 13 residues. V and J are TRBV28 and TRBJ1-1, with 7 bases aligning to TRBD1. The source is a man between 18 and 29 years old in good health and CMV-seronegative. The sample consisted of PBMCs. The CDR3 sequence is CASSFGQDLRAFF. The CDR3 DNA reads as TGTGCCAGCAGTTTTGGACAGGACCTGAGGGCTTTCTTT.